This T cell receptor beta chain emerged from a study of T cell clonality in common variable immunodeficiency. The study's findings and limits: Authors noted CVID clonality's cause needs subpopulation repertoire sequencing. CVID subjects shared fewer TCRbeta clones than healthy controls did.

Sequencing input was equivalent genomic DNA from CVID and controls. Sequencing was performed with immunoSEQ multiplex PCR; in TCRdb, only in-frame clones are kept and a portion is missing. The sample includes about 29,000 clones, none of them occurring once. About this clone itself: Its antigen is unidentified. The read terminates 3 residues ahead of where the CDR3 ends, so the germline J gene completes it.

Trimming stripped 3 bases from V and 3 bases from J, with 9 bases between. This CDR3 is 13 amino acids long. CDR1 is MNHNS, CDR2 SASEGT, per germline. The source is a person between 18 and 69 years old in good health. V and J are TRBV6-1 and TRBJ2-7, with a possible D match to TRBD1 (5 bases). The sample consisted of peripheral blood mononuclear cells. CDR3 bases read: TGTGCCAGCAGTGACAGGGCCGGCTACGAG. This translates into CASSDRAGYE. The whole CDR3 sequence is CASSDRAGYEQYF.